A selection of T cell receptor beta chains follows, all from one sample in a study of shared clonotypes between healthy human individuals. Assay: immunoSEQ multiplex PCR; the TCRdb copy retains only in-frame clones and omits some. Found here are over 850,000 clones, approximately 80% of them singletons; the top ten hold 0.5% to 0.65%. Sequencing was performed on memory CD4+ T cells from PBMCs. The receptors derive from a man aged 18 to 29 in good health. Some clones in this sample may be carry-over from other donors' samples. CDR3s include the opening cysteine and the closing phenylalanine or tryptophan. The order of the fields is J gene, V gene, CDR3 protein.

J: TRBJ1-1; V: TRBV27; CDR3: CASSLTGRNTEAFF
J: TRBJ2-6; V: TRBV28; CDR3: CASSPPGQAFGANVLTF
J: TRBJ2-1; V: TRBV7-3; CDR3: CASSLTREGFDEQFF
J: TRBJ2-5; V: TRBV28; CDR3: CASSSFSSGSQETQYF
J: TRBJ2-5; V: TRBV30; CDR3: CAWSVRGGIETQYF
J: TRBJ1-1; V: TRBV11-3; CDR3: CASSSPRTRTEAFF
J: TRBJ1-2; V: TRBV4-2; CDR3: CASSQGYGYTF
J: TRBJ2-1; V: TRBV30; CDR3: CAWSSGTNNEQFF
J: TRBJ2-5; V: TRBV5-1; CDR3: CASSPWGKETQYF
J: TRBJ2-3; V: TRBV9; CDR3: CASSYTGTSLNTQYF
J: TRBJ2-2; V: TRBV30; CDR3: CAWSGIAGGTGELFF
J: TRBJ1-5; V: TRBV15; CDR3: CATSREGDSNQPQHF
J: TRBJ2-2; V: TRBV6-4; CDR3: CASRGQGATGELFF
J: TRBJ1-1; V: TRBV11-1; CDR3: CASSLERTGYTEAFF
J: TRBJ1-5; V: TRBV4-1; CDR3: CASGPQGNSNQPQHF
J: TRBJ1-1; V: TRBV5-1; CDR3: CASSSGQQLMNTEAFF
J: TRBJ1-1; V: TRBV6-1; CDR3: CASRPNVQPPEAFF
J: TRBJ2-7; V: TRBV9; CDR3: CASSGGREQYF
J: TRBJ2-3; V: TRBV19; CDR3: CASSVRAETQYF
J: TRBJ1-4; V: TRBV11-1; CDR3: CASSSGEGRPNEKLFF